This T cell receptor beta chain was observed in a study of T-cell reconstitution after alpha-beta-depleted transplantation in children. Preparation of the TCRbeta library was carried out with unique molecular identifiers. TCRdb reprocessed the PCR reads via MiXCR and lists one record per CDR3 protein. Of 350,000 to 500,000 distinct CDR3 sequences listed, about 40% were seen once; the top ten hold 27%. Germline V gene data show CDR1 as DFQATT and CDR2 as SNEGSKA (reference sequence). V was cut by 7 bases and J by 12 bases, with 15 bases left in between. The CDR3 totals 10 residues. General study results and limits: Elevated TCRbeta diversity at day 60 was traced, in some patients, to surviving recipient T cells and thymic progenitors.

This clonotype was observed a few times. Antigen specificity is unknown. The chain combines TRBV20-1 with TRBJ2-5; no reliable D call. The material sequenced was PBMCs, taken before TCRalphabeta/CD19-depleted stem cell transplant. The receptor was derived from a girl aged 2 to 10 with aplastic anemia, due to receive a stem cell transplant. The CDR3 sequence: CSVSELPEYF. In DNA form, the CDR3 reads TGCAGTGTCTCAGAACTACCCGAGTACTTC.